Following are 14 T cell receptor beta chains from one sample sequenced in a study of T-cell memory formation after mild COVID-19. TCRdb analysed the 5' RACE reads with MiXCR anew, one entry per CDR3 protein. The table lists around 210,000 distinct CDR3 sequences, roughly 10% of them singletons. Sequenced sample: PBMCs or a T cell subset sorted from them (not recorded which). All receptors come from a man aged 18 to 35 who had mild COVID-19 (a few samples of this study predate the infection). Cell type and time point are not known.

The rearrangement links TRBV30 to TRBJ2-7, with D perhaps matching TRBD2 (7 bases). CDR1 and CDR2 (germline): GTSNPN, SVGIG (reference sequence). The CDR3 covers 11 residues. The ends were cut back, 3 bases at V and 7 bases at J, with 10 bases in the middle. The CDR3 region is CAWRRGGEQYF. The CDR3 DNA reads as TGTGCCTGGAGGAGGGGGGGAGAGCAGTACTTC.

This clonotype was detected many times. The V and J genes are TRBV7-2 and TRBJ2-2; possibly TRBD1 for D (6 bases). In germline, CDR1 is SGHTA, CDR2 FQGNSA. V shed 5 bases and J shed 6 bases, with 13 bases lying between them. This CDR3 is 14 amino acids long. The CDR3 is CASSPDSRAGELFF. CDR3 DNA sequence: TGTGCCAGCAGCCCGGACAGTAGGGCCGGGGAGCTGTTTTTT.

This chain joins TRBV18 and TRBJ2-1; 7 nucleotides line up with TRBD1. Trimming cost V 4 bases and J 8 bases; bases outside gene matches: 11. The germline V gene has CDR1 KGHSH and CDR2 LQKENI. The CDR3 runs 15 residues. DNA of the CDR3: TGTGCCAGCTCACGAGGACAGGCCGGGGCAGATGAGCAGTTCTTC. Its protein product is CASSRGQAGADEQFF. The entire variable domain, with the rest obtained from reference TRBV18 and TRBJ2-1, is as follows: NAGVMQNPRHLVRRRGQEARLRCSPMKGHSHVYWYRQLPEEGLKFMVYLQKENIIDESGMPKERFSAEFPKEGPSILRIQQVVRGDSAAYFCASSRGQAGADEQFFGPGTRLTVL.

This clonotype was detected a few times. V usage is TRBV7-8 and J usage is TRBJ2-1; D is uncertain. Trimming took 5 bases from V and 4 from J, leaving 15 bases between them. The CDR3 consists of 15 residues. Germline assignment: CDR1 SGHVS and CDR2 FQNEAQ. The CDR3 loop reads CASSPSGIGYNEQFF. CDR3 nucleotide sequence: TGTGCCAGCAGCCCGTCCGGAATTGGGTACAATGAGCAGTTCTTC. The whole variable domain, filled in from reference TRBV7-8 and TRBJ2-1, reads GAGVSQSPRYKVAKRGQDVALRCDPISGHVSLFWYQQALGQGPEFLTYFQNEAQLDKSGLPSDRFFAERPEGSVSTLKIQRTQQEDSAVYLCASSPSGIGYNEQFFGPGTRLTVL.

As regards this clonotype: This may come from a read error, since a much larger clone is one base off. The chain combines TRBV20-1 with TRBJ2-1, with D hard to call. The germline CDR1 and CDR2 sequences are DFQATT and SNEGSKA (reference sequence). V lost 1 base and J lost 12, with 16 bases in between. The CDR3 is made up of 13 amino acids. CDR3 sequence reads: CSARVPPPNGQFF. DNA of the CDR3: TGCAGTGCTAGAGTCCCCCCCCCTAACGGGCAGTTCTTC.

In its sample, this clonotype was seen a few times. The rearrangement uses TRBV10-3 and TRBJ2-3, with D unclear. CDR3 length: 13 amino acids. The germline V gene has CDR1 ENHRY and CDR2 SYGVKD. V lost 7 bases and J 2 bases, leaving 10 bases between the germline ends. The CDR3 is CAIKSGNTDTQYF. In DNA form, the CDR3 reads TGTGCCATCAAGAGTGGAAACACAGATACGCAGTATTTT.

The rearrangement joins TRBV11-3 to TRBJ2-1; 9 bases align to TRBD1. The CDR3 is 13 residues long. V was clipped by 8 bases and J by 12 bases; unmatched bases: 11. Germline CDR1 is SGHNT and CDR2 is YENEEA. The CDR3 DNA follows: TGTGCCAGCTCACAGGGGGCCCAGTTATCGCAGTTCTTC. It yields the protein CASSQGAQLSQFF. The whole variable domain, remainder taken from reference TRBV11-3 and TRBJ2-1, is EAGVVQSPRYKIIEKKQPVAFWCNPISGHNTLYWYLQNLGQGPELLIRYENEEAVDDSQLPKDRFSAERLKGVDSTLKIQPAELGDSAVYLCASSQGAQLSQFFGPGTRLTVL.

The chain combines TRBV7-2 with TRBJ2-1; TRBD1 or TRBD2 may be the D gene (6 bases each). The CDR3 runs 13 residues. The ends were cut back, 5 bases at V and 8 bases at J, with 13 bases in the middle. In germline, CDR1 is SGHTA, CDR2 FQGNSA. The CDR3 coding sequence is TGTGCCAGCAGCCGGTCGGGGGCATATGAGCAGTTCTTC. Translated: CASSRSGAYEQFF.

J is TRBJ1-6 and V is TRBV6-1; no reliable D call. This CDR3 is 12 amino acids long. V was trimmed by 4 bases and J by 10 bases, leaving 8 bases between them. The germline gives CDR1 MNHNS, CDR2 SASEGT. The CDR3: CASSGLGSPLHF. CDR3 bases: TGTGCCAGCAGTGGTCTGGGATCACCCCTCCACTTT.

The genes are TRBV20-1 and TRBJ1-4; D is unresolved. The V gene's germline CDR1 is DFQATT and CDR2 SNEGSKA (reference sequence). V lost 2 bases, J lost 3 bases, and 7 bases lay in between. The CDR3 runs to 13 residues. CDR3 nucleotides: TGCAGTGCTAGACAGGATGCTAATGAAAAACTGTTTTTT. Its protein product is CSARQDANEKLFF.

This clonotype has just a few counts. This chain uses TRBV6-5 with TRBJ2-7, with 8 bases matching TRBD2. V shed 8 bases, J shed 3 bases, and the junction held 9 bases outside the gene matches. This CDR3 comprises 14 residues. Germline CDR1 and CDR2: MNHEY and SVGAGI. The CDR3 here is CASAIGGGFYEQYF. CDR3 sequence (DNA): TGTGCCAGCGCCATCGGGGGGGGGTTCTACGAGCAGTACTTC.

This clonotype was recorded at least ten times. The V and J genes are TRBV12-3 or TRBV12-4 and TRBJ2-4; 7 positions agree with TRBD1. The CDR3 extends over 15 amino acids. V shed 6 bases and J 2 bases; nucleotides not matched to a gene: 7. This chain's CDR3 is CASSPYRGPKNIQYF. The DNA for the CDR3 is TGTGCCAGCAGCCCATACAGGGGACCCAAAAACATTCAGTACTTC.

This clonotype was seen repeatedly, ten times or more. The chain carries TRBV20-1 and TRBJ2-7; D is unclear. Germline V gene data show CDR1 as DFQATT and CDR2 as SNEGSKA (reference sequence). There are 11 residues in the CDR3. The V end was cut by 0 bases, the J end by 6 bases, with 6 bases between. This chain's CDR3 is CSARDGSEQYF. CDR3 nucleotides: TGCAGTGCTAGAGATGGGTCCGAGCAGTACTTC.

There are many counts of this clonotype. The V call is TRBV2, the J call TRBJ1-5; D uncertain. The CDR3 totals 15 residues. V was shortened by 5 bases and J by 4 bases, with 15 bases between the two germline ends. The germline gives CDR1 SNHLY, CDR2 FYNNEI. CDR3 coding DNA: TGTGCCAGCAGTCTAGACCCGGGAACTAATCAGCCCCAGCATTTT. This gives the protein CASSLDPGTNQPQHF. Full variable domain (rest looked up from reference TRBV2 and TRBJ1-5): EPEVTQTPSHQVTQMGQEVILRCVPISNHLYFYWYRQILGQKVEFLVSFYNNEISEKSEIFDDQFSVERPDGSNFTLKIRSTKLEDSAMYFCASSLDPGTNQPQHFGDGTRLSIL.